Here is one TCR beta chain with its context. The junction had 10 bases not matched to a gene; V was cut back by 6 bases and J by 0 bases. This CDR3 is built from 16 residues. Germline V gene data show CDR1 as ENHRY and CDR2 as SYGVKD. This sample is drawn from a study of blood T cell repertoires in COVID-19. The participants were between about 18 and 100 years old and came from roughly 25 US areas. Some clones are missing from TCRdb's copy, which holds only in-frame ones; the method was immunoSEQ multiplex PCR. The sample lists some 170,000 clones; around 73% were seen once. The source is a woman aged 50 to 65 who had recovered from COVID-19. The sequenced material came from PBMCs or T cells enriched from blood (not recorded which). V usage is TRBV10-3 and J usage is TRBJ1-2; 7 nucleotides line up with TRBD1. The CDR3 is CAIREKHRGANYGYTF. As DNA, the CDR3 is TGTGCCATCAGGGAGAAGCACAGGGGAGCTAACTATGGCTACACCTTC.